The 6 T cell receptor beta chains presented below share a single source sample, sequenced in a study of blood T cells in healthy people across ages (dated by TCRdb to the mid-2010s). Receptor amplification or capture employed 5' RACE. Sequenced on an Illumina HiSeq 2500. A second about 6 to 11 cycle PCR used a sample-barcoded 5' primer and a J-beta primer mix. TCRdb reworked the public reads: Q25 trimming with fastp, MiXCR clone assembly, productive beta chains retained. When rows share a CDR3 protein, they turn into one entry using the most common DNA and genes. The sample table records more than 650,000 distinct CDR3 sequences; 22% of these occur just once. The top ten clonotypes cover 22% of the sample. Sequencing input: blood. These receptors all stem from a man in his 70s in good health.

This clonotype has just a few counts. This chain connects TRBV6-5 to TRBJ2-2; 8 bases are shared with TRBD2. The CDR3 totals 15 residues. Trimming removed 6 bases from V and 1 base from J; junction bases left unmatched: 4. CDR1 is MNHEY, CDR2 SVGAGI, per germline. CDR3 in DNA: TGTGCCAGCAGGAAGGGACTAGTGAACACCGGGGAGCTGTTTTTT. It yields the protein CASRKGLVNTGELFF.

The chain uses TRBV12-3 or TRBV12-4 and TRBJ2-4; D gene unclear. V was cut by 5 bases and J by 5 bases, with 7 bases left in between. The CDR3 totals 12 residues. DNA of the CDR3: TGTGCCAGCAGTCCGGGTCAAAACATTCAGTACTTC. Translated: CASSPGQNIQYF.

This rearrangement joins TRBV18 to TRBJ1-1; 7 bases map to TRBD1. This CDR3 has 14 residues. Per germline, CDR1 KGHSH and CDR2 LQKENI. J was trimmed by 7 bases and V by 3 bases; bases with no gene match: 8. The CDR3 sequence: CASSPRGALLEAFF. Here the CDR3 DNA reads TGTGCCAGCTCACCCAGGGGGGCGCTCCTTGAAGCTTTCTTT.

This clonotype was counted a few times. The chain is built from TRBV7-9 and TRBJ2-5; D is uncertain. The CDR3 length is 14 residues. With 2 bases removed from V and 4 bases from J, the gap between germline ends came to 11 bases. Germline CDR1 is SEHNR and CDR2 is FQNEAQ (reference sequence). The CDR3 DNA sequence: TGTGCCAGCAGCTTAATATCCGGAAGAGAGACCCAGTACTTC. Its protein is CASSLISGRETQYF. The full variable domain, rest sourced from reference TRBV7-9 and TRBJ2-5, is DTGVSQNPRHKITKRGQNVTFRCDPISEHNRLYWYRQTLGQGPEFLTYFQNEAQLEKSRLLSDRFSAERPKGSFSTLEIQRTEQGDSAMYLCASSLISGRETQYFGPGTRLLVL.

This clonotype turned up a few times. In DNA form, the CDR3 reads TGTGCCAGCAGTTTAAGAGGGGGGCACACTGAAGCTTTCTTT. Translation gives CASSLRGGHTEAFF. This chain uses TRBV12-3 or TRBV12-4 with TRBJ1-1; TRBD1 might be the D (6 bases). CDR3 length: 14 amino acids. V lost 2 bases and J lost 3, with 10 bases in between.

The chain combines TRBV12-3 or TRBV12-4 with TRBJ1-4, with D perhaps matching TRBD1 (5 bases). The CDR3 runs 15 residues. V was cut by 7 bases and J by 10 bases, with 22 bases left in between. For the CDR3, the DNA is TGTGCCAGCATCTGGGAAGGCCCGGGGGTCGGAAAACTGTTTTTT. Its protein product is CASIWEGPGVGKLFF.